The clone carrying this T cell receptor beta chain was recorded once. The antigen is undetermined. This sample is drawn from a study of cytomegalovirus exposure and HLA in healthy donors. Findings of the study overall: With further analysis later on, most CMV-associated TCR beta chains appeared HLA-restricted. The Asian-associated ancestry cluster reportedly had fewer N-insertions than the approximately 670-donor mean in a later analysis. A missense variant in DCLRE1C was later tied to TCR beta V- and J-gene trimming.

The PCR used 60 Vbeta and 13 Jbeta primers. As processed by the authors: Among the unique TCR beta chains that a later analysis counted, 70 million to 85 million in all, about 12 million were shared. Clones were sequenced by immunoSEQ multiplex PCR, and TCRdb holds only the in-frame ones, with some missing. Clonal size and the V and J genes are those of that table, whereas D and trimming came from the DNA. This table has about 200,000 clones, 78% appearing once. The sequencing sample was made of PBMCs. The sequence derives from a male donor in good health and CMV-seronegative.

CDR3 bases: TGTGCCAGCAGCGACTTGGGCGAGCAGTACTTC. The encoded protein is CASSDLGEQYF. The J gene is TRBJ2-7, the V gene TRBV6-5; D not certain. V dropped 6 bases and J dropped 6 bases, with 9 bases sitting between them. CDR1 is MNHEY, CDR2 SVGAGI, per germline. This CDR3 spans 11 amino acids.